This T cell receptor (beta chain) is from a study of control samples from healthy donors and cancer patients. Libraries were prepared by immunoSEQ multiplex PCR; TCRdb keeps only in-frame clonotypes and omits some of them. The table includes around 170,000 clones, about 90% detected once. V was pared by 5 bases and J by 2 bases, with 13 bases between. Germline lookup yields CDR1 MNHEY and CDR2 SVGAGI. This CDR3 region has 15 residues. Note on this clone: A read error is possible here, since a much larger clone lies one base away.

Sequenced input: blood. This TCR came from a woman aged 25-40 years in good health. The chain is built from TRBV6-5 and TRBJ1-3; D might be TRBD1 (6 bases). The CDR3 DNA reads TGTGCCAGCAGTCGAGCAGGGGAGGCTGGAAACACCATATATTTT. Encoded protein: CASSRAGEAGNTIYF.